The 10 T cell receptor beta chains below come from one sample, sequenced in a study of T cell responses to AZD1222 COVID-19 vaccine. The method was immunoSEQ multiplex PCR; TCRdb's version includes in-frame clones alone and lacks a portion of them. The sample lists 95,000 to 150,000 clones, about nine tenths occurring once. This specimen was peripheral blood, taken 28 days after the second AZD1222 dose. Receptors were obtained from an adult who received the AZD1222 COVID-19 vaccine.

This sequence joins TRBV20-1 and TRBJ1-6, with 12 bases that match TRBD1. J was trimmed by 8 bases and V by 3 bases; bases with no gene match: 11. CDR1 is DFQATT, CDR2 SNEGSKA, per germline (reference sequence). The CDR3 totals 17 residues. This chain's CDR3 is CSASPWGTGGVDSPLHF. CDR3 bases: TGCAGTGCTAGTCCTTGGGGGACAGGGGGCGTTGATTCACCCCTCCACTTT.

This clone was counted only a few times. This chain joins TRBV7-6 and TRBJ2-3; D is undetermined. The CDR3 is 18 amino acids. V lost 1 base and J lost 4, with 21 bases in between. Germline values: CDR1 SGHVS, CDR2 FNYEAQ. The CDR3, as DNA: TGTGCCAGCAGCTTAGGAGTGGGCAGGTTGACCGGGCCAGATACGCAGTATTTT. It specifies CASSLGVGRLTGPDTQYF.

The V gene is TRBV4-3, the J gene TRBJ2-7; 7 bases are shared with TRBD2. Unmatched junction bases numbered 5, after V lost 0 bases and J lost 0 bases. This CDR3 is built from 16 residues. Germline values: CDR1 LGHNA, CDR2 YSLEER. Here the CDR3 reads CASSQDLSGGSYEQYF. CDR3 DNA sequence: TGCGCCAGCAGCCAAGATCTGTCGGGGGGCTCCTACGAGCAGTACTTC.

The genes are TRBV6-2 or TRBV6-3 and TRBJ1-3; D gene uncertain. V lost 2 bases and J 0 bases, leaving 11 bases between the germline ends. The CDR3 totals 16 residues. Germline lookup yields CDR1 MNHEY and CDR2 SVGEGT. The CDR3 reads CASSYASSSSGNTIYF. In DNA, the CDR3 is TGTGCCAGCAGTTACGCTAGTAGCAGCTCTGGAAACACCATATATTTT.

The genes are TRBV4-1 and TRBJ1-2; TRBD1 aligns across 9 bases. The CDR3 is 15 residues long. V lost 1 base to trimming and J lost 4 bases; unmatched junction nucleotides: 4. Per germline, CDR1 MGHRA and CDR2 YSYEKL. The CDR3 DNA reads as TGCGCCAGCAGCCAAGTGTGGACAGGGGCCTATGGCTACACCTTC. It is translated as CASSQVWTGAYGYTF.

The chain combines TRBV18 with TRBJ1-4; the D is unclear. Germline CDR1 reads KGHSH; CDR2 reads LQKENI. V lost 1 base and J 8 bases, leaving 14 bases between the germline ends. This CDR3 has 15 residues. The CDR3 DNA reads TGTGCCAGCTCACCACGTCGGGAACGGGCAGAAAAACTGTTTTTT. Protein product: CASSPRRERAEKLFF. Complete variable domain (other parts from reference TRBV18 and TRBJ1-4): NAGVMQNPRHLVRRRGQEARLRCSPMKGHSHVYWYRQLPEEGLKFMVYLQKENIIDESGMPKERFSAEFPKEGPSILRIQQVVRGDSAAYFCASSPRRERAEKLFFGSGTQLSVL.

V is TRBV5-1 and J is TRBJ1-3, with D perhaps matching TRBD1 (5 bases). The germline V gene encodes CDR1 SGHRS and CDR2 YFSETQ. The CDR3 loop spans 14 amino acids. Trimming stripped 0 bases from V and 2 bases from J, with 6 bases between. The CDR3 bases are TGCGCCAGCAGCTTGGCGGGGCCTGGAAACACCATATATTTT. Its translation is CASSLAGPGNTIYF. The full variable domain, with the rest looked up from reference TRBV5-1 and TRBJ1-3, is KAGVTQTPRYLIKTRGQQVTLSCSPISGHRSVSWYQQTPGQGLQFLFEYFSETQRNKGNFPGRFSGRQFSNSRSEMNVSTLELGDSALYLCASSLAGPGNTIYFGEGSWLTVV.

The chain has TRBV29-1 and TRBJ1-2; 7 bases agree with TRBD1. Germline V CDR1 and CDR2: SQVTM, ANQGSEA. The trim removed 7 bases at V and 0 bases at J, leaving 2 bases unmatched. The CDR3 has 12 amino acids. CDR3 residues: CSGQGANYGYTF. CDR3 nucleotide sequence: TGCAGCGGCCAGGGGGCTAACTATGGCTACACCTTC.

Turning to this clone: A junction boundary mismatches the germline segment, possibly from a read error. This chain joins TRBV7-2 and TRBJ2-3; 9 bases are a match to TRBD2. The CDR3 is made up of 13 amino acids. The germline V gene encodes CDR1 SGHTA and CDR2 FQGNSA. The CDR3 DNA is TGTGCCAGCAGCATAGCGGGGGCGTATACGCAGTATTTT. It translates to CASSIAGAYTQYF.

The chain links TRBV7-9 to TRBJ1-4, with D hard to call. The V end lost 5 bases, the J end lost 5 bases, and 6 bases lay between the germline ends. Germline V lookup: CDR1 SEHNR, CDR2 FQNEAQ (reference sequence). The CDR3 spans 12 residues. CDR3 DNA: TGTGCCAGCAGCCGGACGAATGAAAAACTGTTTTTT. Its translation is CASSRTNEKLFF.